Listed below are T cell receptor beta chains from one sample, sequenced in a study of ipilimumab plus nivolumab after autologous stem cell transplantation. Clones were read by immunoSEQ multiplex PCR, and TCRdb kept only the in-frame ones, dropping some. The sample comprises 17,000 or so clones, roughly 80% of which are singletons, and roughly 36% rests with the top ten. The specimen was PBMCs, collected in a trial of ipilimumab plus nivolumab as post-transplant consolidation. These receptors were taken from a male donor with diffuse large B-cell lymphoma. CDR3s include the opening cysteine and the closing phenylalanine or tryptophan. Fields, in order: CDR3 DNA, CDR3 protein, V gene, D gene, clone size, J gene, CDR3 length. A D gene is named only where the DNA matches it firmly. Clone size is given for some rows only: seen once, a few or many times, or a class if the clone is expanded.

CDR3nt: TGCAGCGCCGGGGACTCCCTTCGGGAGACCCAGTACTTC; CDR3aa: CSAGDSLRETQYF; v_gene: TRBV29-1; d_gene: .; abundance: few; j_gene: TRBJ2-5; len: 13
CDR3nt: TGCGCCAGCAGATACGGGCTTTACTACGAGCAGTACTTC; CDR3aa: CASRYGLYYEQYF; v_gene: TRBV10-1; d_gene: .; abundance: .; j_gene: TRBJ2-7; len: 13
CDR3nt: TGTGCCAGCTCACCACCGTTTGGGGGGTCGAACACCGGGGAGCTGTTTTTT; CDR3aa: CASSPPFGGSNTGELFF; v_gene: TRBV18; d_gene: .; abundance: once; j_gene: TRBJ2-2; len: 17
CDR3nt: TGCGCCAGCAGCGACCTAGGAGAGAACACCGGGGAGCTGTTTTTT; CDR3aa: CASSDLGENTGELFF; v_gene: TRBV5-1; d_gene: .; abundance: .; j_gene: TRBJ2-2; len: 15
CDR3nt: TGTGCCAGCAGCCCGGACAGGGGTAACACTGAAGCTTTCTTT; CDR3aa: CASSPDRGNTEAFF; v_gene: TRBV9; d_gene: TRBD1; abundance: .; j_gene: TRBJ1-1; len: 14
CDR3nt: TGCGCCAGCAGCTTGGGGGTCAGGAACCGCGCCTACGAGCAGTACTTC; CDR3aa: CASSLGVRNRAYEQYF; v_gene: TRBV5-1; d_gene: .; abundance: .; j_gene: TRBJ2-7; len: 16
CDR3nt: TGCAGCGTTGAAGCTAGTGCGACAGATACGCAGTATTTT; CDR3aa: CSVEASATDTQYF; v_gene: TRBV29-1; d_gene: .; abundance: .; j_gene: TRBJ2-3; len: 13
CDR3nt: TGTGCCAGCAGCCTACAGGGGGCCGCAGATACGCAGTATTTT; CDR3aa: CASSLQGAADTQYF; v_gene: TRBV5-4; d_gene: TRBD1; abundance: .; j_gene: TRBJ2-3; len: 14
CDR3nt: TGTGCCAGCAGACCGGGGGGAGCGGGAGGGGTAGAGACCCAGTACTTC; CDR3aa: CASRPGGAGGVETQYF; v_gene: TRBV6-6; d_gene: TRBD2; abundance: once; j_gene: TRBJ2-5; len: 16
CDR3nt: TGTGCCAGCAGCTTAGACTCGATAAACACAGATACGCAGTATTTT; CDR3aa: CASSLDSINTDTQYF; v_gene: TRBV7-9; d_gene: .; abundance: once; j_gene: TRBJ2-3; len: 15
CDR3nt: TGTGCCAGTAGTACCACAGGGATCGCTACTGAAGCTTTCTTT; CDR3aa: CASSTTGIATEAFF; v_gene: TRBV19; d_gene: .; abundance: .; j_gene: TRBJ1-1; len: 14
CDR3nt: TGTGCCACCAGCAGAGCAGGGGGCGGCTATGGCTACACCTTC; CDR3aa: CATSRAGGGYGYTF; v_gene: TRBV15; d_gene: TRBD1; abundance: .; j_gene: TRBJ1-2; len: 14
CDR3nt: TGTGCCAGCAGCCAGGACGGGAATGAGCAGTTCTTC; CDR3aa: CASSQDGNEQFF; v_gene: TRBV7-2; d_gene: .; abundance: few; j_gene: TRBJ2-1; len: 12
CDR3nt: TGTGCCAGCAGTCCCGGGACTAGCGGTACGGATCTAGAAACCCAGTACTTC; CDR3aa: CASSPGTSGTDLETQYF; v_gene: TRBV27; d_gene: TRBD2; abundance: few; j_gene: TRBJ2-5; len: 17
CDR3nt: TGTGCCAGCACCCAAGGGGGGGCCTATTATCAGCCCCAGCATTTT; CDR3aa: CASTQGGAYYQPQHF; v_gene: TRBV5-8; d_gene: .; abundance: .; j_gene: TRBJ1-5; len: 15
CDR3nt: TGTGCCAGCAGTTTATCCCAGGGGGACGAGCAGTACTTC; CDR3aa: CASSLSQGDEQYF; v_gene: TRBV27; d_gene: TRBD1; abundance: .; j_gene: TRBJ2-7; len: 13
CDR3nt: TGTGCCTGGGGACTGCGGGGGGGTAGCACCGGGGAGCTGTTTTTT; CDR3aa: CAWGLRGGSTGELFF; v_gene: TRBV30; d_gene: TRBD2; abundance: once; j_gene: TRBJ2-2; len: 15
CDR3nt: TGTGCCAGCAGCTTAGGGACAGGGGACGAAGCTTTCTTT; CDR3aa: CASSLGTGDEAFF; v_gene: TRBV11-3; d_gene: TRBD1; abundance: .; j_gene: TRBJ1-1; len: 13
CDR3nt: TGTGCCAGCAGAACTCCAGGCTACGAGCAGTACTTC; CDR3aa: CASRTPGYEQYF; v_gene: TRBV6-5; d_gene: .; abundance: .; j_gene: TRBJ2-7; len: 12
CDR3nt: TGTGCCAGCAGCTTAACGGCAGGATCGAACACTGAAGCTTTCTTT; CDR3aa: CASSLTAGSNTEAFF; v_gene: TRBV7-9; d_gene: .; abundance: .; j_gene: TRBJ1-1; len: 15
CDR3nt: TGTGCCAACGACAGGGGGCCAACCACTGAAGCTTTCTTT; CDR3aa: CANDRGPTTEAFF; v_gene: TRBV2; d_gene: TRBD1; abundance: .; j_gene: TRBJ1-1; len: 13
CDR3nt: TGCGCCAGCAGCGCTGGGGGATACACAGATACGCAGTATTTT; CDR3aa: CASSAGGYTDTQYF; v_gene: TRBV5-1; d_gene: .; abundance: .; j_gene: TRBJ2-3; len: 14
CDR3nt: TGTGCCAGTAGCAGACAGGCTGGAAACACCATATATTTT; CDR3aa: CASSRQAGNTIYF; v_gene: TRBV19; d_gene: .; abundance: .; j_gene: TRBJ1-3; len: 13
CDR3nt: TGTGCCAGCAGGGGATACGGGACAGGGGCGTATCAGCCCCAGCATTTT; CDR3aa: CASRGYGTGAYQPQHF; v_gene: TRBV28; d_gene: TRBD1; abundance: .; j_gene: TRBJ1-5; len: 16
CDR3nt: TGTGCCAGCAGCTTAGCGAGCAGCCGGGCCGACGATCCCTACGAGCAGTACTTC; CDR3aa: CASSLASSRADDPYEQYF; v_gene: TRBV7-2; d_gene: .; abundance: .; j_gene: TRBJ2-7; len: 18
CDR3nt: TGTGCCAGCAGTCGGTTTGGGGCGGGGGGACTCAATGAGCAGTTCTTC; CDR3aa: CASSRFGAGGLNEQFF; v_gene: TRBV13; d_gene: TRBD2; abundance: .; j_gene: TRBJ2-1; len: 16
CDR3nt: TGTGCCAGCAGCCGGGACAGGGGTGAGCAGTTCTTC; CDR3aa: CASSRDRGEQFF; v_gene: TRBV5-5; d_gene: TRBD1; abundance: .; j_gene: TRBJ2-1; len: 12
CDR3nt: TGTGCCAGCAGCTTAGCGGGGTGGCGGGGGGCCACCGGGGAGCTGTTTTTT; CDR3aa: CASSLAGWRGATGELFF; v_gene: TRBV7-2; d_gene: TRBD2; abundance: .; j_gene: TRBJ2-2; len: 17
CDR3nt: TGTGCCAGTAGTATCCAGCAACAAGAGACCCAGTACTTC; CDR3aa: CASSIQQQETQYF; v_gene: TRBV19; d_gene: .; abundance: .; j_gene: TRBJ2-5; len: 13
CDR3nt: TGTGCCAGCAGCTTGGGCGGGGGGTATAGCAATCAGCCCCAGCATTTT; CDR3aa: CASSLGGGYSNQPQHF; v_gene: TRBV5-6; d_gene: .; abundance: medium-sized; j_gene: TRBJ1-5; len: 16
CDR3nt: TGTGCCAGCAGCTCATGGGACAGGGGAATCGAGCAGTACTTC; CDR3aa: CASSSWDRGIEQYF; v_gene: TRBV5-6; d_gene: TRBD1; abundance: .; j_gene: TRBJ2-7; len: 14
CDR3nt: TGCGCCAGCAACGGACAGGGAGATATGAAGATGTACGAGCAGTACTTC; CDR3aa: CASNGQGDMKMYEQYF; v_gene: TRBV10-1; d_gene: TRBD1; abundance: .; j_gene: TRBJ2-7; len: 16
CDR3nt: TGTGCCAGTGGACCGGGAGAGACCCAGTACTTC; CDR3aa: CASGPGETQYF; v_gene: TRBV19; d_gene: .; abundance: .; j_gene: TRBJ2-5; len: 11
CDR3nt: TGTGCCAGTGTCAGGGACATGAGAACAGATACGCAGTATTTT; CDR3aa: CASVRDMRTDTQYF; v_gene: TRBV11-1; d_gene: .; abundance: .; j_gene: TRBJ2-3; len: 14
CDR3nt: TGTGCCACCGCCCGCTCTGGGGCCAACGTCCTGACTTTC; CDR3aa: CATARSGANVLTF; v_gene: TRBV14; d_gene: .; abundance: once; j_gene: TRBJ2-6; len: 13
CDR3nt: TGTGCCAGCAGCTTCTCGACGGGACCGCAGTATTTT; CDR3aa: CASSFSTGPQYF; v_gene: TRBV7-8; d_gene: .; abundance: .; j_gene: TRBJ2-3; len: 12
CDR3nt: TGCGCCAGCAGCCAAGGGGACCCTGGCACAGATACGCAGTATTTT; CDR3aa: CASSQGDPGTDTQYF; v_gene: TRBV5-1; d_gene: .; abundance: .; j_gene: TRBJ2-3; len: 15
CDR3nt: TGTGCCAGCAGCTTGTATCCGGGGGTCAATCAGCCCCAGCATTTT; CDR3aa: CASSLYPGVNQPQHF; v_gene: TRBV7-8; d_gene: .; abundance: once; j_gene: TRBJ1-5; len: 15
CDR3nt: TGTGCCTGGACGCGGGGGCCCTACGAGCAGTACTTC; CDR3aa: CAWTRGPYEQYF; v_gene: TRBV30; d_gene: .; abundance: .; j_gene: TRBJ2-7; len: 12
CDR3nt: TGTGCCAGTAGTCCCCCCACGAGACACACTGAAGCTTTCTTT; CDR3aa: CASSPPTRHTEAFF; v_gene: TRBV19; d_gene: .; abundance: .; j_gene: TRBJ1-1; len: 14
CDR3nt: TGTGCCAGCAGCGTAAGGGCGGGAGGGGACAATGAGCAGTTCTTC; CDR3aa: CASSVRAGGDNEQFF; v_gene: TRBV5-8; d_gene: TRBD2; abundance: .; j_gene: TRBJ2-1; len: 15
CDR3nt: TGTGCCAGCAGCTCCACCCTAGAGGCCTACAATGAGCAGTTCTTC; CDR3aa: CASSSTLEAYNEQFF; v_gene: TRBV11-2; d_gene: .; abundance: .; j_gene: TRBJ2-1; len: 15
CDR3nt: TGTGCCAGCAGCTTAGTGGGAGGGGGCCAGCATTTT; CDR3aa: CASSLVGGGQHF; v_gene: TRBV7-6; d_gene: .; abundance: few; j_gene: TRBJ1-5; len: 12
CDR3nt: TGTGCCAGCAGCCCAAAGACAGGGGGCAACTATGGCTACACCTTC; CDR3aa: CASSPKTGGNYGYTF; v_gene: TRBV11-2; d_gene: TRBD1; abundance: .; j_gene: TRBJ1-2; len: 15
CDR3nt: TGCGCCAGCAGCTTTGAAATGGGGGCCTACGAGCAGTACTTC; CDR3aa: CASSFEMGAYEQYF; v_gene: TRBV5-1; d_gene: .; abundance: .; j_gene: TRBJ2-7; len: 14
CDR3nt: TGTGCCAGCAGGGGGCCTCTACCCCACAATGAGCAGTTCTTC; CDR3aa: CASRGPLPHNEQFF; v_gene: TRBV5-8; d_gene: .; abundance: .; j_gene: TRBJ2-1; len: 14
CDR3nt: TGCGCCAGCAGCTTCTTTAGCGGGGGGGCCTACGAGCAGTACTTC; CDR3aa: CASSFFSGGAYEQYF; v_gene: TRBV5-1; d_gene: TRBD2; abundance: .; j_gene: TRBJ2-7; len: 15